One TCR beta chain is described in this entry. Clones were read by immunoSEQ multiplex PCR, and TCRdb kept only the in-frame ones, dropping some. The sample holds 9,000 to 15,000 clones, 90% to 95% seen once. This record belongs to a study of technical replicates of blood from a few donors. The CDR3 is made up of 12 amino acids. Input material: PBMCs. This TCR came from a human donor in good health. This rearrangement joins TRBV21-1 to TRBJ1-1. TRBV21-1 is shown as a pseudogene. The CDR3: CASSPGGTEAFF. The CDR3 coding sequence is TGTGCCAGCAGCCCGGGGGGCACTGAAGCTTTCTTT.